This T cell receptor beta chain originates from a study of OX40 agonist ivuxolimab in advanced cancers. Study-wide background: Two cutaneous melanoma patients and one hepatocellular carcinoma patient, three in all, had partial responses.

Only in-frame clones appear in the TCRdb table, and some are missing; sequencing was by immunoSEQ multiplex PCR. The sample lists 45,000 or so clones; about nine tenths were seen once. In germline, CDR1 is MNHEY, CDR2 SMNVEV (reference sequence). The CDR3 has 15 residues. V lost 4 bases and J 8 bases, leaving 20 bases between the germline ends. The sample here was CD4+ or CD8+ T cells sorted from blood, taken in a trial of the OX40 agonist ivuxolimab. The sequence was obtained from an adult with an advanced solid tumor such as melanoma, head and neck, liver or kidney cancer. The chain employs TRBV27 and TRBJ1-2; D might be TRBD1 (5 bases). For the CDR3, the DNA is TGTGCCAGCAGTTCCAACTCAGCCGGGGCTCGCGGCTACACCTTC. This codes for CASSSNSAGARGYTF.